This T cell receptor beta chain is drawn from a study of blood T cell repertoires in COVID-19. Background on the study: Acute and convalescent COVID-19 samples came from the United States, Italy and Spain. From T cells, B-cell-depleted T cells, or PBMCs came the material, which was cDNA or gDNA.

Per the study methods: Quantification of nucleated cells was approximated via reference gene primer amplification. Generated by immunoSEQ multiplex PCR, the TCRdb table keeps only in-frame clones and is missing some. The DNA was the basis for D and trimming; V, J and clone size are from that table. The sample consists of 120,000 to 150,000 clones, 76% of them appearing once. The J segment lost 0 bases and the V segment lost 5 bases, leaving 5 bases of the junction unmatched. From germline, CDR1 is LGHNA and CDR2 YNFKEQ. This CDR3 has 16 residues. Sequencing was done on a sample of peripheral blood. The chain couples TRBV4-2 to TRBJ1-5, with 9 bases aligning to TRBD1. The TCR was taken from a man between 60 and 75 years old with acute or convalescent COVID-19. The DNA for the CDR3 is TGTGCCAGCAGCAAGGAGGGACAGGGTAGCAATCAGCCCCAGCATTTT. It specifies CASSKEGQGSNQPQHF.